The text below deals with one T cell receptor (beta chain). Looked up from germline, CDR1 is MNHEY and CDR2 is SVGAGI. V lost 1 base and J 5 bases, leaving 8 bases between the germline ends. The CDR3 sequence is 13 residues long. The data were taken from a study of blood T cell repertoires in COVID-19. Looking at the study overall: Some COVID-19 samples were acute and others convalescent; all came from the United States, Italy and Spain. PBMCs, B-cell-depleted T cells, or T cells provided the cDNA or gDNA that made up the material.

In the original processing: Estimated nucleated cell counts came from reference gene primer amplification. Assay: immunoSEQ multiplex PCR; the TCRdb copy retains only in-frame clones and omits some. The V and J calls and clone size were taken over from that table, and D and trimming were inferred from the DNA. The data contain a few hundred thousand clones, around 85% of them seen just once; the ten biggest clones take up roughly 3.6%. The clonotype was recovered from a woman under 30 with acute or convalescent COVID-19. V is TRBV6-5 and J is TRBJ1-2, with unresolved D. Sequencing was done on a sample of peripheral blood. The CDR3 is CASSYFVRYGYTF. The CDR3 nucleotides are TGTGCCAGCAGTTACTTCGTTCGGTATGGCTACACCTTC.